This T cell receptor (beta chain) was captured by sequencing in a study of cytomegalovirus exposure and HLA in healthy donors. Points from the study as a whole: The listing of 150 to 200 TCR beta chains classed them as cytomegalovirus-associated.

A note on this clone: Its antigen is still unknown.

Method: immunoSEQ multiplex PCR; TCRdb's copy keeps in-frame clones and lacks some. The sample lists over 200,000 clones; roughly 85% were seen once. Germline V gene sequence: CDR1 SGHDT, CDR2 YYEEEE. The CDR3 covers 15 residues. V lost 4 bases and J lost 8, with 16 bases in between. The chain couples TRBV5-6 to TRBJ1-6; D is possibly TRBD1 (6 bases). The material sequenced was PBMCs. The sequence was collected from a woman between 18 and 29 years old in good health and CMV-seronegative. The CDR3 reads CASSRGGRADSPLHF. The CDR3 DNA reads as TGTGCCAGCAGCAGGGGGGGCAGGGCCGATTCACCCCTCCACTTT.